This T cell receptor (beta chain) is drawn from a study of blood T cells in healthy people across ages. The germline V gene has CDR1 MNHEY and CDR2 SVGAGI. The CDR3 is made up of 16 amino acids. V shed 0 bases, J shed 7 bases, and the junction held 5 bases outside the gene matches. Combining a sample-barcoded 5' primer with a J-beta primer mix, a second PCR ran for about 7 to 11 cycles. TCRdb used MiXCR to reprocess the 5' RACE reads, holding one entry per CDR3 protein. The table includes about 830,000 distinct CDR3 sequences, 62% detected once. V is TRBV6-5 and J is TRBJ1-4; 10 bases match TRBD1. The clonotype originates from a man aged 25 to 45 in good health. The sample comprised blood. CDR3 DNA sequence: TGTGCCAGCAGTTACTCCCGGGACAGGGGTACTGAAAAACTGTTTTTT. Its translation: CASSYSRDRGTEKLFF.